The TCR beta chain described here comes from a study of T cells after yellow fever vaccination. V was pared by 3 bases and J by 0 bases, with 6 bases of the junction left unmatched. Germline lookup yields CDR1 SGHAT and CDR2 FQNNGV. The CDR3 spans 18 residues. A single record per CDR3 protein comes from TCRdb applying MiXCR to the 5' RACE reads. The sample holds just under 600,000 distinct CDR3 sequences, roughly 14% seen once. The material sequenced was PBMCs, taken on the day of the yellow fever booster vaccination. This sequence joins TRBV11-2 and TRBJ2-1; 12 bases are a match to TRBD2. The sequence was obtained from a young man who received the YFV17D yellow fever vaccine. Here the CDR3 DNA reads TGTGCCAGCAGCTTTTTCCTGACTAGCGGGAGCTCCTACAATGAGCAGTTCTTC. This translates into CASSFFLTSGSSYNEQFF.